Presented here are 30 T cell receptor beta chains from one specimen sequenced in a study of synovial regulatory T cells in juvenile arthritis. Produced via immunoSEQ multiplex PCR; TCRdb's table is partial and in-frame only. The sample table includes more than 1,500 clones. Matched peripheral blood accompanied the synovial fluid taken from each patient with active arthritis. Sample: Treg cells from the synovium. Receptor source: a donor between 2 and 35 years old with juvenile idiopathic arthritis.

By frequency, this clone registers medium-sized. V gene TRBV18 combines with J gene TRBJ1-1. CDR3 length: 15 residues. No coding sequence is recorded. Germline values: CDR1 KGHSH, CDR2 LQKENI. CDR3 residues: CASSPHSGTNTEAFF.

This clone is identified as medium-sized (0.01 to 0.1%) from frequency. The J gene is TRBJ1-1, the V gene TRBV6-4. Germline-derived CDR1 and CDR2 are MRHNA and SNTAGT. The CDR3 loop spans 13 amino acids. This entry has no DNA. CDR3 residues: CASSSSWDTEAFF.

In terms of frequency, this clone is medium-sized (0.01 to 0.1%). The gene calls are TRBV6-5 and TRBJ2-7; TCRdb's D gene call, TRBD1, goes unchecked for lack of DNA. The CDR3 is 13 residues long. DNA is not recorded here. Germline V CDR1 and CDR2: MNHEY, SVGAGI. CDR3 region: CASSYSTQGEQYF.

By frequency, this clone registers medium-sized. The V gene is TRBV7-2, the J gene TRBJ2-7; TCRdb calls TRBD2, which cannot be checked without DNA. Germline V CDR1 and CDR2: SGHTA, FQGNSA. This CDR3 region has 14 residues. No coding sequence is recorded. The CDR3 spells CASSFASGNYEQYF.

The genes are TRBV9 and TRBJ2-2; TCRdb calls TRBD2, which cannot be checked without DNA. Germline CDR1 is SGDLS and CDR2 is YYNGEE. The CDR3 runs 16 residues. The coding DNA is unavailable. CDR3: CASSVTSGSIYGELFF.

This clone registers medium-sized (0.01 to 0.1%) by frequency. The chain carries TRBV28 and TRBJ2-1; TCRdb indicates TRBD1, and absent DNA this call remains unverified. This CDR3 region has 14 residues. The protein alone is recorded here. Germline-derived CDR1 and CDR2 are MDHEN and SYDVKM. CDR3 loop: CASSLRGGFNEQFF.

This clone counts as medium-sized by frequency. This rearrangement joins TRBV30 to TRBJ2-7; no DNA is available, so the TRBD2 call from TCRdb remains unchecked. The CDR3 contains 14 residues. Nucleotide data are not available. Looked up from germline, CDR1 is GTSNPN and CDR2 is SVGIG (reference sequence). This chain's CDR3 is CAWSVLTGRGEQYF.

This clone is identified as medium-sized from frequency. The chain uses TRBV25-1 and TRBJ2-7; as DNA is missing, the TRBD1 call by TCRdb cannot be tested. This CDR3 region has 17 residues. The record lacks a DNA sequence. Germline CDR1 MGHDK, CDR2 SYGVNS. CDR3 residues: CASSGIPGQGSSYEQYF.

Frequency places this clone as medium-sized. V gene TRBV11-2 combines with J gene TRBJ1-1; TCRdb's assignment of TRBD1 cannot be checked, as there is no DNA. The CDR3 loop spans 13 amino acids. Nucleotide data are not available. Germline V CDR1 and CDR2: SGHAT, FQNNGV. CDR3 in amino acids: CASSFGLAAEAFF.

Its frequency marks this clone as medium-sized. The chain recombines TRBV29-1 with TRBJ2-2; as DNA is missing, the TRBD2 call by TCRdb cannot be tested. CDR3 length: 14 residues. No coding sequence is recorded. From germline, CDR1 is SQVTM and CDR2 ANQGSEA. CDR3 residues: CSVRTSGNTGELFF.

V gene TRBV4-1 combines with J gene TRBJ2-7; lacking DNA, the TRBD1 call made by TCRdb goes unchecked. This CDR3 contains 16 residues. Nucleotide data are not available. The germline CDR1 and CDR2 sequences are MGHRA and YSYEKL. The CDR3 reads CASSQGVGTGLHEQYF.

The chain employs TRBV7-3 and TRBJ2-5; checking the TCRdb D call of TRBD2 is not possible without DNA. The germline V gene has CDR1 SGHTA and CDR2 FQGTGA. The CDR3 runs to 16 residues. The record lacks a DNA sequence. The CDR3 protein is CASSLGTAPAGETQYF.

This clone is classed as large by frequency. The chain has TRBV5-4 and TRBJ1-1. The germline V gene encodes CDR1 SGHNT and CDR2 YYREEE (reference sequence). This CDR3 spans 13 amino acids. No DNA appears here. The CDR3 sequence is CASREGSSTEAFF.

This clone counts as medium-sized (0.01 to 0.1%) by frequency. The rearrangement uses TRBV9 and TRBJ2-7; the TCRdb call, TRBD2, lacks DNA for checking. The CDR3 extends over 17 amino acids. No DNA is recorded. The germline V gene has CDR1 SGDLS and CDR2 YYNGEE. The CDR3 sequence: CASSAVDGLAGGYEQYF.

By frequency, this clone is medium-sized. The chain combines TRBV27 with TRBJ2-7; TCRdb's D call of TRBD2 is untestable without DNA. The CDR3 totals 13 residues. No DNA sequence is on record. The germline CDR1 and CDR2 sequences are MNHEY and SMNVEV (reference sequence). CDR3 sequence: CASRGAGAYEQYF.

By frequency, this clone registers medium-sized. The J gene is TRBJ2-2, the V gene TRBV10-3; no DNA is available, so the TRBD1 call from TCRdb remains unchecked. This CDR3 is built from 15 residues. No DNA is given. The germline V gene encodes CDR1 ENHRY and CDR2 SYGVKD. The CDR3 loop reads CAIRRDRENTGELFF.

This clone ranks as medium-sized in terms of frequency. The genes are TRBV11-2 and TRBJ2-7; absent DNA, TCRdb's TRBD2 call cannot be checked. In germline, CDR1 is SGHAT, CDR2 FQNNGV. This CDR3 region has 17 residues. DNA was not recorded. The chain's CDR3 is CASSLGTRTSGAREQYF. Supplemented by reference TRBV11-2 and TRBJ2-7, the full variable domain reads EAGVAQSPRYKIIEKRQSVAFWCNPISGHATLYWYQQILGQGPKLLIQFQNNGVVDDSQLPKDRFSAERLKGVDSTLKIQPAKLEDSAVYLCASSLGTRTSGAREQYFGPGTRLTVT.

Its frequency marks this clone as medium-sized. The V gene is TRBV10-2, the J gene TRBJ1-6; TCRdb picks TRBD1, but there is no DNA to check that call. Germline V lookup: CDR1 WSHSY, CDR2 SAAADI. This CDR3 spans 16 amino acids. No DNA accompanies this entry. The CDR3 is CASSGVAGVYNSPLHF.

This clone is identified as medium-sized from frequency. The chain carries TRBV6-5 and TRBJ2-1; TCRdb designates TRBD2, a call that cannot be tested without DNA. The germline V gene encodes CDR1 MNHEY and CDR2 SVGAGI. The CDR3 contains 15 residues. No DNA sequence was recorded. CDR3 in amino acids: CASSYALAAYNEQFF.

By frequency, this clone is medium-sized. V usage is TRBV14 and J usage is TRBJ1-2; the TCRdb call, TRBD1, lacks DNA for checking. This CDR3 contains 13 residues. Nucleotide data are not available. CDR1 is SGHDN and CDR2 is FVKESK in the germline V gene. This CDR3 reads CASSQDRVWGYTF. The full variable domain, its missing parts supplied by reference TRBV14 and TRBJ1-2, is EAGVTQFPSHSVIEKGQTVTLRCDPISGHDNLYWYRRVMGKEIKFLLHFVKESKQDESGMPNNRFLAERTGGTYSTLKVQPAELEDSGVYFCASSQDRVWGYTFGSGTRLTVV.

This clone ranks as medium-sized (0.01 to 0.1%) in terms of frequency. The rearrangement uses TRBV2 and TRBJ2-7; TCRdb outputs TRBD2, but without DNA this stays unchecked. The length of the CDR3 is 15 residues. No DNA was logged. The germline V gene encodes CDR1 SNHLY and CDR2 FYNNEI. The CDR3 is CASTVAQAGGYEQYF.

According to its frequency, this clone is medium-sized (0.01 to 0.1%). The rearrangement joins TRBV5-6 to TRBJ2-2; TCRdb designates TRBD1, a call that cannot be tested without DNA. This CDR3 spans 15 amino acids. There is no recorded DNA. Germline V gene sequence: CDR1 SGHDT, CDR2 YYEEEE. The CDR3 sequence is CASSTDRGFTGELFF.

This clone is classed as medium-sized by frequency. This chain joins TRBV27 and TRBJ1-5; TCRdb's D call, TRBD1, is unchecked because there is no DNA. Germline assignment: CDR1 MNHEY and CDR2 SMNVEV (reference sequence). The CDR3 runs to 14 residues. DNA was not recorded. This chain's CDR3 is CATPRDSLNQPQHF.

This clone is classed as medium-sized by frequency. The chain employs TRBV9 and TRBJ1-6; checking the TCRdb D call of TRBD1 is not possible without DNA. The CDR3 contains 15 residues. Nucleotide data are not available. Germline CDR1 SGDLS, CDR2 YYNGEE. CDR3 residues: CASSVGTGGTSPLHF.

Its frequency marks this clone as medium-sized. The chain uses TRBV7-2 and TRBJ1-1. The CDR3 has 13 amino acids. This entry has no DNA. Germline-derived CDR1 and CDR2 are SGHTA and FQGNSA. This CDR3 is CASSLGGGTEAFF.

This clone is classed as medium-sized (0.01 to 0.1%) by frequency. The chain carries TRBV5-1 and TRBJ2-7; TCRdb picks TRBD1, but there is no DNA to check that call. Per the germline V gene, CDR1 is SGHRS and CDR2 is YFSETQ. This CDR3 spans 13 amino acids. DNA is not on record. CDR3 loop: CASSRGQAYEQYF.

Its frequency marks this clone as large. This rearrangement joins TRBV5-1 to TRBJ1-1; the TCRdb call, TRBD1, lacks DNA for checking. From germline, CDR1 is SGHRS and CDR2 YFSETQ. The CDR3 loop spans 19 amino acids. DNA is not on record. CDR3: CASTNIAGTGRFWNTEAFF.

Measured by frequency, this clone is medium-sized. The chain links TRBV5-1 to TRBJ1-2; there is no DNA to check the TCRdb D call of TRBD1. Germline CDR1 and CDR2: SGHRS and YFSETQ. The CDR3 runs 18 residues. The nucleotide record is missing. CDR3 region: CASSQRPGTGWTFYGYTF. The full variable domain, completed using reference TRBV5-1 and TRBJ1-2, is KAGVTQTPRYLIKTRGQQVTLSCSPISGHRSVSWYQQTPGQGLQFLFEYFSETQRNKGNFPGRFSGRQFSNSRSEMNVSTLELGDSALYLCASSQRPGTGWTFYGYTFGSGTRLTVV.

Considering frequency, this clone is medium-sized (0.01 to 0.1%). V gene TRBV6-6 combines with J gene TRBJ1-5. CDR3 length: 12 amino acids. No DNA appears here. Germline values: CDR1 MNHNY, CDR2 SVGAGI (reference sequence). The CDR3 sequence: CASRPTHQPQHF.

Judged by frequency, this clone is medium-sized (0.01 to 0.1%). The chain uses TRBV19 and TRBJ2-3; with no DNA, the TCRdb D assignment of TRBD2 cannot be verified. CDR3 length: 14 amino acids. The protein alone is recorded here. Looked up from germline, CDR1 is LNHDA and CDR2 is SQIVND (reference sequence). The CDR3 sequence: CASSPRTTSETQYF. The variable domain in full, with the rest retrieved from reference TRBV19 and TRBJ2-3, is DGGITQSPKYLFRKEGQNVTLSCEQNLNHDAMYWYRQDPGQGLRLIYYSQIVNDFQKGDIAEGYSVSREKKESFPLTVTSAQKNPTAFYLCASSPRTTSETQYFGPGTRLTVL.